A single sample gave rise to the 31 T cell receptor beta chains below, sequenced in a study of control samples from healthy donors and cancer patients (dated by TCRdb to 2018 to 2020). The method behind the library was the immunoSEQ multiplex PCR assay. TCRdb carries this immuneACCESS record with in-frame sequences only. Its versions omit some clonotypes, under half of them owing to an unresolved V gene in the studies checked, with the rest unexplained. For this sample there are roughly 43,000 clones; about 94% appear just once. The ten largest account for 20% to 30% of the sample. The sequenced sample was blood. The receptor set was obtained from a man aged 55-75 years in good health.

This clone was counted once. V gene TRBV7-3 combines with J gene TRBJ2-7; D possibly uses TRBD1 or TRBD2 (5 bases each). CDR1 SGHTA and CDR2 FQGTGA come from the germline V gene. The CDR3 covers 15 residues. Trimming took off 5 bases at V and 4 bases at J, with 18 bases between the two ends. The CDR3 nucleotides read TGTGCCAGCAGCCCCGGGGCTAGTAGCCTGTACGAGCAGTACTTC. As protein: CASSPGASSLYEQYF.

CDR3 nucleotides: TGTGCCAGCAGTCCCTACGGGGGCGAAGGCTCTGGAAACACCATATATTTT. This encodes CASSPYGGEGSGNTIYF. The V and J genes are TRBV27 and TRBJ1-3; tentatively, D is TRBD1 (6 bases). This CDR3 is built from 17 residues. The V and J ends lost 5 bases and 0 bases respectively, with 17 bases between them. CDR1 and CDR2 (germline): MNHEY, SMNVEV (reference sequence).

V gene TRBV14 combines with J gene TRBJ2-1; 8 bases align to TRBD2. The germline CDR1 and CDR2 sequences are SGHDN and FVKESK. The CDR3 consists of 17 residues. V shed 1 base and J 4 bases; nucleotides not matched to a gene: 9. CDR3 DNA sequence: TGTGCCAGCAGCCAAGTTGTGCGGGAGGTGCAATACAATGAGCAGTTCTTC. Its translation: CASSQVVREVQYNEQFF.

The chain carries TRBV7-2 and TRBJ2-2; D is ambiguous. V lost 2 bases and J 6 bases, leaving 4 bases between the germline ends. The CDR3 totals 12 residues. Germline V gives CDR1 SGHTA, CDR2 FQGNSA. For the CDR3, the DNA is TGTGCCAGCAGCTTATTAGCCGGGGAGCTGTTTTTT. Translation: CASSLLAGELFF. Full variable domain (rest looked up from reference TRBV7-2 and TRBJ2-2): GAGVSQSPSNKVTEKGKDVELRCDPISGHTALYWYRQSLGQGLEFLIYFQGNSAPDKSGLPSDRFSAERTGGSVSTLTIQRTQQEDSAVYLCASSLLAGELFFGEGSRLTVL.

The chain carries TRBV2 and TRBJ2-1, with no clear D. Per the germline V gene, CDR1 is SNHLY and CDR2 is FYNNEI. This CDR3 comprises 13 residues. V shed 6 bases and J shed 2 bases, with 8 bases lying between them. This CDR3 reads CASRAAAYNEQFF. CDR3 nucleotide sequence: TGTGCCAGCAGGGCGGCCGCCTACAATGAGCAGTTCTTC. Together with reference TRBV2 and TRBJ2-1, the CDR3 gives the full variable domain: EPEVTQTPSHQVTQMGQEVILRCVPISNHLYFYWYRQILGQKVEFLVSFYNNEISEKSEIFDDQFSVERPDGSNFTLKIRSTKLEDSAMYFCASRAAAYNEQFFGPGTRLTVL.

V usage is TRBV6-6 and J usage is TRBJ1-5; 7 positions agree with TRBD1. This CDR3 is built from 13 residues. Trimming removed 8 bases from V and 7 bases from J; junction bases left unmatched: 8. Germline V gene sequence: CDR1 MNHNY, CDR2 SVGAGI (reference sequence). In DNA, the CDR3 is TGTGCCAGCGCCCTACAGGGGCAACAGCCCCAGCATTTT. This codes for CASALQGQQPQHF.

The V gene is TRBV29-1, the J gene TRBJ2-1, with 7 nucleotides matching TRBD1. Germline lookup yields CDR1 SQVTM and CDR2 ANQGSEA. The CDR3 runs 15 residues. Losses at the gene ends were 5 bases for V and 0 bases for J; bases not matched to a gene: 7. For the CDR3, the DNA is TGCAGCGTTCACAGGGGAATCGCCTCCTACAATGAGCAGTTCTTC. It specifies CSVHRGIASYNEQFF.

This chain joins TRBV7-3 and TRBJ1-1; possibly TRBD1 for D (6 bases). Germline assignment: CDR1 SGHTA and CDR2 FQGTGA. This CDR3 spans 13 amino acids. Between the trimmed V and J ends, which lost 5 bases and 4 bases, there was a span of 11 bases. CDR3 sequence (DNA): TGTGCCAGCAGCGCCTACAGGGCCACTGAAGCTTTCTTT. It is translated as CASSAYRATEAFF.

The chain couples TRBV6-2 or TRBV6-3 to TRBJ2-7; 9 bases map to TRBD2. Per the germline V gene, CDR1 is MNHEY and CDR2 is SVGEGT. The V gene end was trimmed by 0 bases and the J gene end by 0 bases; junction bases not matched to a gene: 9. The CDR3 is 18 residues long. The CDR3 region is CASSYSIEASGISYEQYF. DNA for the CDR3: TGTGCCAGCAGTTACTCGATCGAGGCTAGCGGGATCTCCTACGAGCAGTACTTC.

The J gene is TRBJ2-7, the V gene TRBV15; either TRBD1 or TRBD2 may fit D (5 bases each). Germline V gives CDR1 LNHNV, CDR2 YYDKDF (reference sequence). V lost 3 bases and J lost 3, with 6 bases in between. This CDR3 is 12 amino acids long. The CDR3 loop reads CATSSGGYEQYF. The CDR3 nucleotides read TGTGCCACCAGCAGTGGGGGCTACGAGCAGTACTTC.

The rearrangement links TRBV5-4 to TRBJ2-4, with a weak D call TRBD1 (6 bases). The CDR3 contains 14 residues. Germline values: CDR1 SGHNT, CDR2 YYREEE (reference sequence). V was pared by 4 bases and J by 5 bases, with 13 bases between. The CDR3 loop reads CASSAQGIENIQYF. CDR3 bases: TGTGCCAGCAGCGCCCAGGGGATCGAAAACATTCAGTACTTC.

The chain joins TRBV11-3 to TRBJ1-1, with a tentative D call TRBD1 (5 bases). Looked up from germline, CDR1 is SGHNT and CDR2 is YENEEA. V was trimmed by 3 bases and J by 0 bases, leaving 11 bases between them. CDR3 length equals 15 residues. Written as DNA, the CDR3 is TGTGCCAGCAGCTTTGGGGGACGGCTGAACACTGAAGCTTTCTTT. It specifies CASSFGGRLNTEAFF.

V usage is TRBV3-1 (or the pseudogene TRBV3-2) and J usage is TRBJ2-1; a weak D match, TRBD1 (6 bases). The V end lost 0 bases, the J end lost 4 bases, and 13 bases lay between the germline ends. This CDR3 spans 16 amino acids. The germline V gene has CDR1 LGHDT and CDR2 YNNKEL (reference sequence). CDR3 residues: CASSQEGGGIYNEQFF. In DNA, the CDR3 is TGTGCCAGCAGCCAAGAAGGGGGTGGGATTTACAATGAGCAGTTCTTC.

The chain uses TRBV2 and TRBJ2-5; D unclear. The germline gives CDR1 SNHLY, CDR2 FYNNEI. The CDR3 extends over 14 amino acids. V was pared by 6 bases and J by 4 bases, with 15 bases between. Here the CDR3 reads CASRIDPKGETQYF. CDR3 sequence (DNA): TGTGCCAGCAGGATCGACCCTAAGGGAGAGACCCAGTACTTC.

With regard to this clone: At one end the junction does not follow the germline gene, possibly because of a read error. The rearrangement links TRBV7-9 to TRBJ2-4; a weak D match, TRBD1 (5 bases). The V gene's germline CDR1 is SEHNR and CDR2 FQNEAQ (reference sequence). The CDR3 is made up of 14 amino acids. The CDR3 DNA is TGTGCCAGCAGCCAATCAACAGGACACGTCCTCCTCGACTTC. Translated: CASSQSTGHVLLDF. The whole variable domain, filled in from reference TRBV7-9 and TRBJ2-4, reads DTGVSQNPRHKITKRGQNVTFRCDPISEHNRLYWYRQTLGQGPEFLTYFQNEAQLEKSRLLSDRFSAERPKGSFSTLEIQRTEQGDSAMYLCASSQSTGHVLLDFGAGTRLSVL.

The V gene is TRBV7-9, the J gene TRBJ1-6, with D possibly TRBD1 on 5 matching bases. This CDR3 is built from 15 residues. The V end was cut by 5 bases, the J end by 8 bases, with 16 bases between. The germline V gene encodes CDR1 SEHNR and CDR2 FQNEAQ (reference sequence). The CDR3 loop reads CASSAFGTGDSPLHF. DNA for the CDR3: TGTGCCAGCAGCGCCTTTGGGACGGGGGATTCACCCCTCCACTTT. The entire variable domain, with the rest obtained from reference TRBV7-9 and TRBJ1-6, is as follows: DTGVSQNPRHKITKRGQNVTFRCDPISEHNRLYWYRQTLGQGPEFLTYFQNEAQLEKSRLLSDRFSAERPKGSFSTLEIQRTEQGDSAMYLCASSAFGTGDSPLHFGNGTRLTVT.

J is TRBJ2-7 and V is TRBV4-1, with D possibly being TRBD2 (6 bases). The ends were cut back, 1 base at V and 7 bases at J, with 20 bases in the middle. Per the germline V gene, CDR1 is MGHRA and CDR2 is YSYEKL. The CDR3 runs to 16 residues. CDR3 sequence (DNA): TGCGCCAGCAGCCAAGTACCCGGTGCCGGGAGAGGTGAGCAGTACTTC. This sequence encodes CASSQVPGAGRGEQYF.

The V call is TRBV14, the J call TRBJ2-6; D possibly matches TRBD1 or TRBD2 (5 bases each). The CDR3 consists of 18 residues. Germline V lookup: CDR1 SGHDN, CDR2 FVKESK. The germline V and J ends were trimmed by 2 bases and 0 bases, with 14 bases remaining between them. The CDR3 is CASSQFAGTVSGANVLTF. The CDR3 region has the DNA TGTGCCAGCAGCCAATTTGCCGGGACGGTCTCTGGGGCCAACGTCCTGACTTTC.

The chain is built from TRBV28 and TRBJ2-7, with D tentatively TRBD2 (6 bases). With 3 bases removed from V and 5 bases from J, the gap between germline ends came to 17 bases. The V gene's germline CDR1 is MDHEN and CDR2 SYDVKM. This CDR3 is 15 amino acids long. This CDR3 reads CASSLIPGVWDEQYF. The CDR3 DNA sequence: TGTGCCAGCAGTTTGATTCCGGGAGTCTGGGACGAGCAGTACTTC.

The V gene is TRBV3-1 (or the pseudogene TRBV3-2), the J gene TRBJ2-7; no clear D gene. The CDR3 has 16 amino acids. Trimming took 4 bases from V and 0 from J, leaving 16 bases between them. Germline lookup yields CDR1 LGHDT and CDR2 YNNKEL (reference sequence). The CDR3 DNA reads TGTGCCAGCAGCCTTCTGCTTACCCTGAGCTCCTACGAGCAGTACTTC. This encodes CASSLLLTLSSYEQYF.

CDR3 bases: TGTGCCAGCAGCCTTGTAGGGACAGGGGAGGAAAAACTGTTTTTT. It is translated as CASSLVGTGEEKLFF. The V and J genes are TRBV5-4 and TRBJ1-4, with TRBD1 matching over 10 bases. Trimming at V came to 4 bases and at J to 8 bases, leaving 8 bases not matched to a gene. This CDR3 contains 15 residues. CDR1 and CDR2 from the germline V gene are SGHNT and YYREEE (reference sequence). The variable domain in full, with the rest retrieved from reference TRBV5-4 and TRBJ1-4, is ETGVTQSPTHLIKTRGQQVTLRCSSQSGHNTVSWYQQALGQGPQFIFQYYREEENGRGNFPPRFSGLQFPNYSSELNVNALELDDSALYLCASSLVGTGEEKLFFGSGTQLSVL.

The chain uses TRBV28 and TRBJ1-6, with D possibly TRBD1 on 5 matching bases. Germline CDR1 reads MDHEN; CDR2 reads SYDVKM. The V end lost 2 bases, the J end lost 0 bases, and 11 bases lay between the germline ends. The CDR3 has 17 amino acids. CDR3 sequence: CASSLRGQSSYNSPLHF. The CDR3 DNA follows: TGTGCCAGCAGTTTAAGGGGCCAAAGCTCCTATAATTCACCCCTCCACTTT.

V gene TRBV11-2 combines with J gene TRBJ2-5; D is possibly TRBD2 (6 bases). The germline CDR1 and CDR2 sequences are SGHAT and FQNNGV. The CDR3 is made up of 12 amino acids. The V end lost 7 bases, the J end lost 13 bases, and 19 bases lay between the germline ends. The CDR3 DNA sequence: TGTGCCAGCAACCCCCCCGGGGGAACGCCGTACTTC. It yields the protein CASNPPGGTPYF.

The J gene is TRBJ1-4, the V gene TRBV21-1; no DNA check was done on the table's D call, TRBD1. TRBV21-1 constitutes a pseudogene. The CDR3 spans 20 residues. Here the CDR3 DNA reads TGTGCCAGCAAGAGGGGGACCAACACCCGCCCAGGGGACCTTAATGAAAAACTGTTTTTT. Translation gives CASKRGTNTRPGDLNEKLFF.

The V call is TRBV10-1, the J call TRBJ1-1, with unresolved D. The V and J ends lost 1 base and 3 bases respectively, with 12 bases between them. The V gene's germline CDR1 is WNHNN and CDR2 SYGVQD (reference sequence). The CDR3 spans 15 residues. Here the CDR3 reads CASSEYRSGDTEAFF. CDR3 nucleotides: TGCGCCAGCAGTGAGTACCGGAGCGGGGACACTGAAGCTTTCTTT.

The chain couples TRBV12-3 or TRBV12-4 to TRBJ1-5; a possible D gene is TRBD1 (6 bases). Trimming removed 7 bases at V and 6 bases at J, with 13 bases between. The CDR3 loop spans 13 amino acids. CDR3 in DNA: TGTGCCAGCACCCTCCTAGGGGGTCAGCCCCAGCATTTT. Protein: CASTLLGGQPQHF.

This chain connects TRBV27 to TRBJ2-5, with unresolved D. The CDR3 totals 15 residues. CDR1 and CDR2 (germline): MNHEY, SMNVEV (reference sequence). V was shortened by 2 bases and J by 5 bases, with 15 bases between the two germline ends. CDR3 residues: CASSLKKRRLETQYF. The CDR3, as DNA: TGTGCCAGCAGTTTAAAGAAGAGGCGGCTGGAGACCCAGTACTTC.

V gene TRBV23-1 combines with J gene TRBJ2-2; D is possibly TRBD2 (6 bases). TRBV23-1 is placed among ORFs of uncertain function. This CDR3 region has 19 residues. V lost 0 bases, J lost 3 bases, and 20 bases lay in between. DNA for the CDR3: TGCGCCAGCAGTCAATCGGGGCCCGGGTCCCGGAGGGACACCGGGGAGCTGTTTTTT. As protein: CASSQSGPGSRRDTGELFF.

V and J are TRBV18 and TRBJ2-5, with 7 bases identical to TRBD1. The germline V gene encodes CDR1 KGHSH and CDR2 LQKENI. The CDR3 is made up of 14 amino acids. The J segment lost 1 base and the V segment lost 6 bases, leaving 5 bases of the junction unmatched. The CDR3 sequence is CASSLGTAQETQYF. In nucleotides, the CDR3 is TGTGCCAGCTCGTTAGGGACAGCCCAAGAGACCCAGTACTTC.

This chain connects TRBV6-1 to TRBJ1-5; TRBD1 matches at 8 bases. V was pared by 2 bases and J by 1 base, with 19 bases of the junction left unmatched. The V gene's germline CDR1 is MNHNS and CDR2 SASEGT. This CDR3 has 21 amino acids. CDR3 residues: CASSEKERRTGRYGSNQPQHF. The CDR3 DNA sequence: TGTGCCAGCAGTGAAAAAGAACGTCGGACAGGGAGGTATGGAAGCAATCAGCCCCAGCATTTT.

This clone was found once. This chain connects TRBV3-1 (or the pseudogene TRBV3-2) to TRBJ1-4, with D hard to call. V lost 6 bases and J 5 bases, leaving 4 bases between the germline ends. CDR1 and CDR2 (germline): LGHDT, YNNKEL (reference sequence). There are 11 residues in the CDR3. CDR3 residues: CASSTNEKLFF. In DNA, the CDR3 is TGTGCCAGCAGTACAAATGAAAAACTGTTTTTT.